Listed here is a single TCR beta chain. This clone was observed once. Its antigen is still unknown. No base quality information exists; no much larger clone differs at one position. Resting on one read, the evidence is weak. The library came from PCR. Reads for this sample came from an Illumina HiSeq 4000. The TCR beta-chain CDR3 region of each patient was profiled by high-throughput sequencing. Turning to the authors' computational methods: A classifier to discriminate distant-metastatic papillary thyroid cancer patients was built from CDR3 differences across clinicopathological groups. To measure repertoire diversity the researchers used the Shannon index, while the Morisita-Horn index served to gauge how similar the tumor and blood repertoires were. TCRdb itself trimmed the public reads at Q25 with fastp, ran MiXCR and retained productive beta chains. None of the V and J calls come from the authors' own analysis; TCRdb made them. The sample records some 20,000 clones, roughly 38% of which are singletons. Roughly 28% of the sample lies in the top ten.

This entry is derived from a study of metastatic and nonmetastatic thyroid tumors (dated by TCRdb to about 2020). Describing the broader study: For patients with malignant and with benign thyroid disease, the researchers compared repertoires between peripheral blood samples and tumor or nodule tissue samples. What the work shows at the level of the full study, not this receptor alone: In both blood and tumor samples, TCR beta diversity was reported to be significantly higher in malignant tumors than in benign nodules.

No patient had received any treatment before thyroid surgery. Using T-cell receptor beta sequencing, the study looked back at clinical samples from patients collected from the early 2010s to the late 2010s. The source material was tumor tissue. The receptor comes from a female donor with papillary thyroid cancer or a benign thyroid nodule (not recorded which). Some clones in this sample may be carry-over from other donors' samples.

The sequence in DNA is TGCAGTGCTAGAGATCAGGAGGGACCCTACGAGCAGTACTTC. This sequence encodes CSARDQEGPYEQYF. The V and J genes are TRBV20-1 and TRBJ2-7; TRBD2 is possibly the D segment (6 matching bases). The junction carries 11 bases between V and J, which are trimmed by 0 bases and 2 bases respectively. The germline V gene (reference sequence) yields DFQATT for CDR1 and SNEGSKA for CDR2. There are 14 amino acids in the CDR3, from cysteine to phenylalanine inclusive. Only the CDR3 DNA is retained, 42 bases long and in frame from the first base.